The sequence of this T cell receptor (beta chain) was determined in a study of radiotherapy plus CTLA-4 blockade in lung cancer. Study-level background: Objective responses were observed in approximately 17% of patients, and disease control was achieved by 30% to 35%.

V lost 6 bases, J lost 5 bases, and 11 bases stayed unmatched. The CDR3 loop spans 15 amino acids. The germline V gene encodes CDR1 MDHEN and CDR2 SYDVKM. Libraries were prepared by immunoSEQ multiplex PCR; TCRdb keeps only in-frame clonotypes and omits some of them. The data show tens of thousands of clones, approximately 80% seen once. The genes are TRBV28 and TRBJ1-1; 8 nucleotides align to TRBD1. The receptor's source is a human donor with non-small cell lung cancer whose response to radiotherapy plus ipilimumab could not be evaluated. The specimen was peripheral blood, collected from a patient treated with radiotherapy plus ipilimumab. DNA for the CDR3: TGTGCCAGCAGCCCCCTGGACAGGGATTATACTGAAGCTTTCTTT. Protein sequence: CASSPLDRDYTEAFF.